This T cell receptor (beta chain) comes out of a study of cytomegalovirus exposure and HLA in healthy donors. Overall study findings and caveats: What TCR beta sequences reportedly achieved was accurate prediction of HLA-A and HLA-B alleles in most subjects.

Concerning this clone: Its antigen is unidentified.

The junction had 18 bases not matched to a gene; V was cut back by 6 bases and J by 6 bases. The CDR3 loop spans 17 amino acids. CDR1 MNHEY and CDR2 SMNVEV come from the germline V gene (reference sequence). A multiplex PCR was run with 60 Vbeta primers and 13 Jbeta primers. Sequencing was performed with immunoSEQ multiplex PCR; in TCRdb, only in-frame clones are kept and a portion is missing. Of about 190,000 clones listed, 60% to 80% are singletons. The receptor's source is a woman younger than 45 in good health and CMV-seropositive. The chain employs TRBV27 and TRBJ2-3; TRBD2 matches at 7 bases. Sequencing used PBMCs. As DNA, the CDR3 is TGTGCCAGCAGGACCCCGGCTAGCGGCAAAACGCGGGATACGCAGTATTTT. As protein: CASRTPASGKTRDTQYF.